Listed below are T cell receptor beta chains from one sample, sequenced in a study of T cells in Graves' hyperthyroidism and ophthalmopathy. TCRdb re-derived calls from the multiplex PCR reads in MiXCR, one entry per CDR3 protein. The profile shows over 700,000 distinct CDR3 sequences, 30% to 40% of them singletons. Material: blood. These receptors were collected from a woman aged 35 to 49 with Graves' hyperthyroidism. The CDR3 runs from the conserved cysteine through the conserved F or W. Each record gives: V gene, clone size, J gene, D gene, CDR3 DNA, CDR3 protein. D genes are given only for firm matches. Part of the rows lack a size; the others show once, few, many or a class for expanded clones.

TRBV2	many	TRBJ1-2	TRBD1	TGTGCCAGCAGTTCCACAGGGGCGACAGCTAACTATGGCTACACCTTC	CASSSTGATANYGYTF
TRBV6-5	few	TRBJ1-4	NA	TGTGCCAGCAGTTACAACGGGGCTGGAAAACTGTTTTTT	CASSYNGAGKLFF
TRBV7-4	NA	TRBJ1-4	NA	TGTGCCAGCAGCTTAGTCGGGGGGGATGAAAAACTGTTTTTT	CASSLVGGDEKLFF
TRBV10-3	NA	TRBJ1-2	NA	TGTGCCACCTATGAGCGAGGTTGGCTCTATGGCTACACCTTC	CATYERGWLYGYTF
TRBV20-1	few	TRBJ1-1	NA	TGCAGTGCTAGCCCCGGGAGGGGATACACTGAAGCTTTCTTT	CSASPGRGYTEAFF
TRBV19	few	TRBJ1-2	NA	TGTGCCAGTAGTATAGTAGCAGGCTATGGCTACACCTTC	CASSIVAGYGYTF
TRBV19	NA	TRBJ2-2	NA	TGTGCCAGTAGTACGGGGGTCTACACCGGGGAGCTGTTTTTT	CASSTGVYTGELFF
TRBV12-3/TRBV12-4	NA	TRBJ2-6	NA	TGTGCCAGCAGTTTCGGGGGACTGGGGGTCTCTGGGGCCAACGTCCTGACTTTC	CASSFGGLGVSGANVLTF
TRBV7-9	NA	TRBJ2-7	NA	TGTGCCAGCAGCTTCTTCACCGGGGACTACGAGCAGTACTTC	CASSFFTGDYEQYF
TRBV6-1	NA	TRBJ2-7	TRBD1	TGTGCCAGCAGTGATATCGGGACAGGGTCCGAGCAGTACTTC	CASSDIGTGSEQYF